This T cell receptor (beta chain) was found in a study of blood T cell repertoires in COVID-19. This CDR3 comprises 17 residues. From germline, CDR1 is SGHKS and CDR2 YYEKEE (reference sequence). V lost 3 bases, J lost 0 bases, and 13 bases lay in between. Profiled with immunoSEQ multiplex PCR; TCRdb holds only in-frame clones, not every one. Among 180,000 or so clones listed, around 87% were seen once. The TCR was taken from a man in his forties or fifties with active or convalescent COVID-19. Specimen: peripheral blood. The chain uses TRBV5-5 and TRBJ1-6; the D is unclear. The CDR3 DNA reads TGTGCCAGCAGCTCCTCTCCGATTAGCTCCTATAATTCACCCCTCCACTTT. This sequence encodes CASSSSPISSYNSPLHF.